The following is a TCR beta chain sequence with its context. Its antigen is as yet unknown. The data originate from a study of T-cell reconstitution after alpha-beta-depleted transplantation in children. Study-wide results and caveats: Several hundred expanded graft clones reportedly were the source of alpha-beta T cells about two months after transplant. From surviving recipient T cells and thymic progenitors came the high day-60 TCRbeta diversity observed in some patients.

Unique molecular identifiers tagged the TCRbeta library. TCRdb passed the PCR reads through MiXCR, listing each CDR3 protein once. Counted here are approximately 130,000 distinct CDR3 sequences, 9.5% to 10% occurring once; the ten biggest clones make up 24%. Source: PBMCs, mostly from graft donor cells, taken 180 days after TCRalphabeta/CD19-depleted stem cell transplant. This receptor was taken from a girl in the first two years of life who had a stem cell transplant for combined immunodeficiency, so the T cells may come from the graft donor.

Here the CDR3 reads CAISSGSKGNEQYF. The CDR3 nucleotides are TGTGCCATCAGTTCTGGGTCGAAGGGGAACGAGCAGTACTTC. The genes are TRBV10-3 and TRBJ2-7, with D possibly being TRBD1 (5 bases). The CDR3 loop spans 14 amino acids. V lost 5 bases, J lost 5 bases, and 16 bases lay in between. Per the germline V gene, CDR1 is ENHRY and CDR2 is SYGVKD.